Following are 2 T cell receptor beta chains from one sample sequenced in a study of shared clonotypes between healthy human individuals. Some clones are missing from TCRdb's copy, which holds only in-frame ones; the method was immunoSEQ multiplex PCR. Found here are 2 million to 2.5 million clones, approximately 95% of them singletons; the top ten hold 0.39%. The sequencing input was naive CD4+ T cells from PBMCs. Subset described: CD45RA+ positively selected. The origin of the receptors is a man aged 18 to 30 in good health. Some clones in this sample may be carry-over from other donors' samples.

This sequence joins TRBV5-1 and TRBJ2-3; weak D call: TRBD1 (5 bases). CDR1 and CDR2 (germline): SGHRS, YFSETQ. The CDR3 is 14 residues long. Trimming pared 0 bases from V and 7 bases from J, leaving 12 bases between. The CDR3 coding sequence is TGCGCCAGCAGCTTGGGTCCAGGGCGAAATACGCAGTATTTT. Translation gives CASSLGPGRNTQYF.

The gene calls are TRBV19 and TRBJ2-3; D remains ambiguous. Germline CDR1 and CDR2: LNHDA and SQIVND (reference sequence). This CDR3 comprises 14 residues. Trimming removed 5 bases from V and 4 bases from J, with 13 bases in between. CDR3 region: CASSPILGSDTQYF. CDR3 coding DNA: TGTGCCAGTAGTCCCATCTTGGGCTCAGATACGCAGTATTTT.